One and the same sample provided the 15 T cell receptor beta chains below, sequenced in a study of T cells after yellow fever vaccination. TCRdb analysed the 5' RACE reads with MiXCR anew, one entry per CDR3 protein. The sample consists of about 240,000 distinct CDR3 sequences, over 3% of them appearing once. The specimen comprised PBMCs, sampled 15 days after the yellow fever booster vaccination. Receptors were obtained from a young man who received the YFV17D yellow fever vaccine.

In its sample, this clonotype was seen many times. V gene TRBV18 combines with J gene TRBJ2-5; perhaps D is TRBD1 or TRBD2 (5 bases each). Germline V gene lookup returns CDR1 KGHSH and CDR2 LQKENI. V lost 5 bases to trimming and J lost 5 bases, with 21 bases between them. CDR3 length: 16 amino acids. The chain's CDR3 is CASSSGTNPRWETQYF. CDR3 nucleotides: TGTGCCAGCTCATCCGGGACCAACCCGCGTTGGGAGACCCAGTACTTC.

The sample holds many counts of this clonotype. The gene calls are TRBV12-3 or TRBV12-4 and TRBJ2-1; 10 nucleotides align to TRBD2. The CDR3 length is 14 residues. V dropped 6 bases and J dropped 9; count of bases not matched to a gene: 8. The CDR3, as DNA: TGTGCCAGCAGGAGATTAGCGGGGGGTATTGAGCAGTTCTTC. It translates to CASRRLAGGIEQFF.

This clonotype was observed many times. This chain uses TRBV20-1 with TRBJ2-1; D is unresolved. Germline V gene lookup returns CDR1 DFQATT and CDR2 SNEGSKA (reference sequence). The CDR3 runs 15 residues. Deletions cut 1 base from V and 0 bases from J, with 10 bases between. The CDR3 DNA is TGCAGTGCTAGAGGGACCTTGGTCTCCTACAATGAGCAGTTCTTC. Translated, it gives CSARGTLVSYNEQFF.

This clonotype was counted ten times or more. The CDR3 coding sequence is TGTGCCAGCGCTCCCCGGGACAGGGACCACAATGAGCAGTTCTTC. Translation: CASAPRDRDHNEQFF. The gene calls are TRBV19 and TRBJ2-1; 9 nucleotides match TRBD1. CDR3 length: 15 residues. The germline V gene encodes CDR1 LNHDA and CDR2 SQIVND (reference sequence). After removal of 9 bases from V and 5 bases from J, the junction contained 11 bases not matched to a gene.

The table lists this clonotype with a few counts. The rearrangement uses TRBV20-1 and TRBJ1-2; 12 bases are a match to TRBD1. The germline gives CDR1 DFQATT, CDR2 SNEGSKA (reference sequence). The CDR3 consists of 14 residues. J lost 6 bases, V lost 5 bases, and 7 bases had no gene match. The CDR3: CSAGTGGLSDGYTF. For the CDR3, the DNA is TGCAGTGCTGGGACAGGGGGCCTTTCGGATGGCTACACCTTC.

This chain's CDR3 is CASSQRGATEETQYF. CDR3 in DNA: TGTGCCAGCAGTCAGCGGGGGGCCACGGAGGAGACCCAGTACTTC. The chain combines TRBV27 with TRBJ2-5; 9 positions agree with TRBD2. The length of the CDR3 is 15 residues. The V gene's germline CDR1 is MNHEY and CDR2 SMNVEV (reference sequence). Trimming removed 5 bases from V and 5 bases from J; junction bases left unmatched: 9.

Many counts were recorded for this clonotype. CDR3 in amino acids: CASSPLPKGQLADTQYF. CDR3 in DNA: TGTGCCAGCAGCCCATTGCCTAAGGGGCAGCTCGCAGATACGCAGTATTTT. J is TRBJ2-3 and V is TRBV11-2; possible D gene TRBD1, 5 bases. The V and J ends lost 5 bases and 4 bases respectively, with 22 bases between them. The CDR3 length is 17 residues. CDR1 is SGHAT, CDR2 FQNNGV, per germline.

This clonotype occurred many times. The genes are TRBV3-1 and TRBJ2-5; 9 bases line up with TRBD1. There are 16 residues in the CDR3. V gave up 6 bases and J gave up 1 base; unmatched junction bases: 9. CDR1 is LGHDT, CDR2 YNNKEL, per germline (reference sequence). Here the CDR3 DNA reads TGTGCCAGCAGTCTCCTCCGGACAGGGGCCCAAGAGACCCAGTACTTC. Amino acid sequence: CASSLLRTGAQETQYF.

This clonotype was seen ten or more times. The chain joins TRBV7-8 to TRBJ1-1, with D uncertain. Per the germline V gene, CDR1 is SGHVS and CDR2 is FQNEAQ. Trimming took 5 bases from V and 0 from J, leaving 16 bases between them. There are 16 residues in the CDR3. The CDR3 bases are TGTGCCAGCAGCCGCGAAATGCAGGAGTTGAACACTGAAGCTTTCTTT. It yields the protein CASSREMQELNTEAFF.

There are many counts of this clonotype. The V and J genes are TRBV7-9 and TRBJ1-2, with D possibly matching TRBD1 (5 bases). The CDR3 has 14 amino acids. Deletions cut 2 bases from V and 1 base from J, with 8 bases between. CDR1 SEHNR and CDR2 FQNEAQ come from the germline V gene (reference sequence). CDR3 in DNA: TGTGCCAGCAGCTTACTGACAGATAACTATGGCTACACCTTC. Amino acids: CASSLLTDNYGYTF.

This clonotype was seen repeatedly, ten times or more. CDR3 sequence: CASSQNRGLYNEQFF. CDR3 sequence (DNA): TGCGCCAGCAGCCAAAACCGGGGCCTCTACAATGAGCAGTTCTTC. The gene calls are TRBV4-1 and TRBJ2-1; D possibly matches TRBD1 or TRBD2 (5 bases each). V gave up 2 bases and J gave up 3 bases, with 11 bases separating them. Germline V gene lookup returns CDR1 MGHRA and CDR2 YSYEKL. This CDR3 has 15 residues.

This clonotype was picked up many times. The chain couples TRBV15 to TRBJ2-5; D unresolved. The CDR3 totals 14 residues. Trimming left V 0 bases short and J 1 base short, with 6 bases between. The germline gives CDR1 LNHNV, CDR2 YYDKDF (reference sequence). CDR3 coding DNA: TGTGCCACCAGCAGAGATTCGGTCCAAGAGACCCAGTACTTC. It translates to CATSRDSVQETQYF.

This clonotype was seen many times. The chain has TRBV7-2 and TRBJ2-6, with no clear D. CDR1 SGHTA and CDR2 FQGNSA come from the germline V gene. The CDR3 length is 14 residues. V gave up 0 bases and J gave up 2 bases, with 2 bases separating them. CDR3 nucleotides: TGTGCCAGCAGCTTAGCGACTGGGGCCAACGTCCTGACTTTC. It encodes CASSLATGANVLTF.

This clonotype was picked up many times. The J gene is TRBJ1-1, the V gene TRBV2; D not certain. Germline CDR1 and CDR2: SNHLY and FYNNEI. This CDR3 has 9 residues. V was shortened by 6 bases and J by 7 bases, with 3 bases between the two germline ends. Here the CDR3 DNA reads TGTGCCAGCAGCCTTGAAGCTTTCTTT. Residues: CASSLEAFF.

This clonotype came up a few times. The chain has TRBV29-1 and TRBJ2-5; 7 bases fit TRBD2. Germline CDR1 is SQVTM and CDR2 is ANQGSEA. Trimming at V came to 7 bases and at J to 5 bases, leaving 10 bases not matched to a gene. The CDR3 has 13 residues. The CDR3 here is CSGRLAGMETQYF. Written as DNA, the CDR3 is TGCAGCGGTCGACTAGCCGGTATGGAGACCCAGTACTTC.